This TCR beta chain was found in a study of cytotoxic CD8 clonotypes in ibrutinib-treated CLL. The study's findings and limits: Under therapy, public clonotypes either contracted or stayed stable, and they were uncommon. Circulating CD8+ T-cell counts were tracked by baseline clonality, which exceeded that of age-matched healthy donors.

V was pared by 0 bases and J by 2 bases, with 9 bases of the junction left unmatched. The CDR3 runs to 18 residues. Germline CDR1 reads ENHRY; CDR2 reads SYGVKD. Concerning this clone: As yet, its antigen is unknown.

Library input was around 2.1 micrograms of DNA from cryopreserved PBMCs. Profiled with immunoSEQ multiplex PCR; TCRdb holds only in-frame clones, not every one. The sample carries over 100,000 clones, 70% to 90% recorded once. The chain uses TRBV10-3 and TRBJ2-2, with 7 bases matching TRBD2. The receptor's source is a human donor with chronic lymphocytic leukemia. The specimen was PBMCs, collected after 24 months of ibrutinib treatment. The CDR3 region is CAISESLGLAANTGELFF. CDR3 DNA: TGTGCCATCAGTGAGTCATTAGGGCTAGCGGCTAACACCGGGGAGCTGTTTTTT.